The 31 T cell receptor beta chains given below trace back to one sample, sequenced in a study of CD8 T cells in ankylosing spondylitis. MiXCR was run by TCRdb on the 5' RACE reads, yielding one entry per CDR3 protein. The sample comprises a few hundred thousand distinct CDR3 sequences, 20% to 30% of which are singletons, and less than 0.75% rests with the top ten. Sequencing was performed on blood, either unsorted or a sorted T cell fraction (not recorded which). The receptors shown here come from a male donor with ankylosing spondylitis or in good health (not recorded which).

This clonotype was counted many times. The rearrangement joins TRBV20-1 to TRBJ2-1; maybe TRBD2 (6 bases). This CDR3 comprises 13 residues. CDR1 DFQATT and CDR2 SNEGSKA come from the germline V gene (reference sequence). V dropped 5 bases and J dropped 4 bases, with 12 bases sitting between them. Here the CDR3 reads CSAPIAEYNEQFF. CDR3 DNA: TGCAGTGCTCCTATAGCGGAATACAATGAGCAGTTCTTC.

The chain couples TRBV15 to TRBJ1-6; 10 bases map to TRBD1. CDR3 size: 16 residues. With 3 bases clipped from V and 10 bases from J, the junction kept 9 bases outside the gene matches. Germline-derived CDR1 and CDR2 are LNHNV and YYDKDF (reference sequence). In DNA, the CDR3 is TGTGCCACCAGCAGGGAACCGACAGGGGGCGGATCACCCCTCCACTTT. As protein: CATSREPTGGGSPLHF.

The chain is built from TRBV20-1 and TRBJ2-3, with a weak D call TRBD1 (5 bases). The V gene's germline CDR1 is DFQATT and CDR2 SNEGSKA (reference sequence). This CDR3 contains 17 residues. V dropped 4 bases and J dropped 0 bases, with 20 bases sitting between them. CDR3 DNA: TGCAGTGCTATCCGACAGCCGCAACTTACTAGCACAGATACGCAGTATTTT. Residues: CSAIRQPQLTSTDTQYF.

This clonotype was observed at least ten times. The chain joins TRBV29-1 to TRBJ2-3; the match to TRBD2 covers 8 bases. CDR1 and CDR2 (germline): SQVTM, ANQGSEA. The CDR3 covers 13 residues. The junction had 9 bases not matched to a gene; V was cut back by 6 bases and J by 7 bases. The CDR3: CSVGLSGEYTQYF. CDR3 sequence (DNA): TGCAGCGTCGGGCTTAGCGGGGAGTATACGCAGTATTTT.

The table lists this clonotype with a count of one. This chain joins TRBV29-1 and TRBJ2-1; D not resolved. The CDR3 is 14 amino acids. V was trimmed by 6 bases and J by 4 bases, leaving 16 bases between them. CDR1 and CDR2 (germline): SQVTM, ANQGSEA. The CDR3 DNA is TGCAGCGTAGCTCGGGCCGAAGATTACAATGAGCAGTTCTTC. Amino acid sequence: CSVARAEDYNEQFF.

This clonotype was detected many times. V usage is TRBV20-1 and J usage is TRBJ2-3; D is possibly TRBD1 (6 bases). Germline loops: CDR1 DFQATT, CDR2 SNEGSKA (reference sequence). The length of the CDR3 is 12 residues. For the CDR3, the DNA is TGCGGGGGCCAGGGCCTCACAGATACGCAGTATTTT. This gives the protein CGGQGLTDTQYF.

Ten or more counts support this clonotype. The chain recombines TRBV6-1 with TRBJ2-5, with 10 bases lining up with TRBD2. Per the germline V gene, CDR1 is MNHNS and CDR2 is SASEGT. This CDR3 comprises 17 residues. V was pared by 6 bases and J by 4 bases, with 14 bases of the junction left unmatched. CDR3: CASRTGLALGKGETQYF. As DNA, the CDR3 is TGTGCCAGCAGGACGGGACTAGCGTTGGGGAAGGGAGAGACCCAGTACTTC.

This clonotype was counted many times. J is TRBJ2-6 and V is TRBV5-1, with 7 bases that match TRBD1. This CDR3 contains 14 residues. Germline assignment: CDR1 SGHRS and CDR2 YFSETQ. V lost 4 bases and J lost 12; bases outside the gene matches: 10. This chain's CDR3 is CASSDTYRGSVLTF. DNA for the CDR3: TGCGCCAGCAGCGATACATACAGGGGCAGCGTCCTGACTTTC.

This clonotype has a count of ten or more. This rearrangement joins TRBV5-1 to TRBJ1-1, with unresolved D. The CDR3 runs to 12 residues. V was trimmed by 4 bases and J by 6 bases, leaving 10 bases between them. Germline V gene data show CDR1 as SGHRS and CDR2 as YFSETQ. DNA of the CDR3: TGCGCCAGCAGCCCGGGAGGGTCTGAAGCTTTCTTT. Its protein is CASSPGGSEAFF.

This clonotype occurred a few times. The J gene is TRBJ1-5, the V gene TRBV5-6, with TRBD1 identical over 8 bases. The V gene's germline CDR1 is SGHDT and CDR2 YYEEEE. V shed 5 bases, J shed 0 bases, and the junction held 7 bases outside the gene matches. CDR3 length: 16 residues. The CDR3 nucleotides are TGTGCCAGCAGTCGGGGGGACAGGTATAGCAATCAGCCCCAGCATTTT. This gives the protein CASSRGDRYSNQPQHF.

This clonotype was found many times. The rearrangement links TRBV11-2 to TRBJ1-6, with D possibly being TRBD1 (6 bases). From germline, CDR1 is SGHAT and CDR2 FQNNGV. The V and J ends lost 5 bases and 8 bases respectively, with 16 bases between them. This CDR3 is built from 15 residues. The CDR3 spells CASSLKGGGYSPLHF. CDR3 nucleotides: TGTGCCAGCAGCCTCAAAGGGGGGGGGTATTCACCCCTCCACTTT.

This clonotype has more than one count but fewer than ten. The chain couples TRBV20-1 to TRBJ2-1; the D is unclear. The germline gives CDR1 DFQATT, CDR2 SNEGSKA (reference sequence). This CDR3 region has 13 residues. The V and J ends lost 1 base and 9 bases respectively, with 13 bases between them. DNA of the CDR3: TGCAGTGCTAGAGTAGCCGCCCGGAGTGAGCAGTTCTTC. Translation: CSARVAARSEQFF.

The chain joins TRBV7-9 to TRBJ2-3; D is possibly TRBD1 or TRBD2 (5 bases each). Germline CDR1 SEHNR, CDR2 FQNEAQ (reference sequence). V was clipped by 4 bases and J by 0 bases, with 14 bases between them. This CDR3 has 16 residues. In DNA form, the CDR3 reads TGTGCCAGCAGCTCCGGGACGGCGGAAAGCACAGATACGCAGTATTTT. Its protein product is CASSSGTAESTDTQYF.

V is TRBV20-1 and J is TRBJ1-4; D is possibly TRBD1 (5 bases). The CDR3 is 16 amino acids. Trimming cost V 2 bases and J 3 bases, with 16 bases left between them. Germline assignment: CDR1 DFQATT and CDR2 SNEGSKA (reference sequence). CDR3 sequence: CSARPFQGLANEKLFF. CDR3 bases: TGCAGTGCTAGACCTTTCCAGGGCCTGGCTAATGAAAAACTGTTTTTT.

V is TRBV20-1 and J is TRBJ2-1; 11 nucleotides align to TRBD2. The CDR3 is made up of 15 amino acids. Germline V CDR1 and CDR2: DFQATT, SNEGSKA (reference sequence). Trimming removed 4 bases from V and 5 bases from J; junction bases left unmatched: 7. CDR3 nucleotide sequence: TGCAGTGCTACCACTAGCGGGGGCCTCCACAATGAGCAGTTCTTC. Translating gives CSATTSGGLHNEQFF.

This clonotype was seen more than once but under ten times. The J gene is TRBJ1-1, the V gene TRBV12-3 or TRBV12-4; D call uncertain. This CDR3 has 15 residues. Trimming shortened V by 6 bases and J by 0 bases, and 14 bases separated the two germline ends. CDR3 loop: CASSIEGNLNTEAFF. The CDR3 DNA reads TGTGCCAGCAGCATAGAGGGCAATTTGAACACTGAAGCTTTCTTT.

The chain recombines TRBV20-1 with TRBJ1-2; a possible D gene is TRBD1 (6 bases). Germline V lookup: CDR1 DFQATT, CDR2 SNEGSKA (reference sequence). Trimming took off 1 base at V and 5 bases at J, with 14 bases between the two ends. The CDR3 covers 14 residues. CDR3 nucleotides: TGCAGTGCTAGAGTGGCAGGGGTTTCTTATGGCTACACCTTC. Its translation is CSARVAGVSYGYTF.

Ten or more counts support this clonotype. The chain links TRBV20-1 to TRBJ2-1; either TRBD1 or TRBD2 may supply D (5 bases each). Germline CDR1 is DFQATT and CDR2 is SNEGSKA (reference sequence). V was shortened by 0 bases and J by 6 bases, with 15 bases between the two germline ends. CDR3 length equals 15 residues. This CDR3 reads CSARDLSGAGNEQFF. CDR3 nucleotide sequence: TGCAGTGCTAGAGATCTGTCCGGGGCGGGCAATGAGCAGTTCTTC.

This sequence joins TRBV2 and TRBJ2-5, with 7 nucleotides matching TRBD2. Per the germline V gene, CDR1 is SNHLY and CDR2 is FYNNEI. V lost 5 bases, J lost 5 bases, and 14 bases stayed unmatched. The CDR3 consists of 16 residues. CDR3 sequence (DNA): TGTGCCAGCAGTTCCCGGGGAGCGGGGCCCCTGGAGACCCAGTACTTC. This gives the protein CASSSRGAGPLETQYF.

This clonotype was counted between two and nine times. The CDR3 region is CASSLVGASDTQYF. CDR3 DNA sequence: TGTGCCAGCAGCTTGGTGGGGGCGTCAGATACGCAGTATTTT. V gene TRBV5-5 combines with J gene TRBJ2-3; tentatively, D is TRBD1 (6 bases). V was trimmed by 0 bases and J by 4 bases, leaving 9 bases between them. Germline CDR1 and CDR2: SGHKS and YYEKEE (reference sequence). CDR3 length: 14 residues.

The rearrangement joins TRBV12-3 or TRBV12-4 to TRBJ1-4, with 10 nucleotides matching TRBD1. Trimming cost V 7 bases and J 8 bases; bases outside gene matches: 7. This CDR3 has 14 residues. The CDR3 sequence: CASTRTGGGEKLFF. The CDR3 region has the DNA TGTGCCAGCACCCGGACAGGGGGTGGAGAAAAACTGTTTTTT.

The CDR3 DNA follows: TGCAGTGCTAGACGAGATTGGGGAGGCGAGCAGTACTTC. This gives the protein CSARRDWGGEQYF. This sequence joins TRBV20-1 and TRBJ2-7; a weak D match, TRBD2 (6 bases). This CDR3 is built from 13 residues. Germline CDR1 is DFQATT and CDR2 is SNEGSKA (reference sequence). Trimming shortened V by 2 bases and J by 6 bases, and 14 bases separated the two germline ends.

CDR3 region: CASSLVSDLWETQYF. The CDR3 coding sequence is TGTGCCAGCAGCTTAGTTTCTGATCTCTGGGAGACCCAGTACTTC. The chain couples TRBV7-2 to TRBJ2-5; D gene uncertain. Trimming shortened V by 1 base and J by 5 bases, and 14 bases separated the two germline ends. Germline V gene sequence: CDR1 SGHTA, CDR2 FQGNSA. The length of the CDR3 is 15 residues.

This clonotype was seen ten or more times. CDR3 bases: TGCAGTGCTAGACGGGGGAGTGCTAATGAAAAACTGTTTTTT. Translation gives CSARRGSANEKLFF. The chain uses TRBV20-1 and TRBJ1-4, with D perhaps matching TRBD1 (5 bases). The germline V gene encodes CDR1 DFQATT and CDR2 SNEGSKA (reference sequence). This CDR3 has 14 amino acids. Trimming took 2 bases from V and 3 from J, leaving 10 bases between them.

The chain has TRBV5-1 and TRBJ2-7; D not resolved. The germline V gene has CDR1 SGHRS and CDR2 YFSETQ. V was clipped by 0 bases and J by 3 bases, with 13 bases between them. The CDR3 loop spans 15 amino acids. The CDR3 DNA is TGCGCCAGCAGCTTGGAGGGTCGCGTTTTCTACGAGCAGTACTTC. Translating gives CASSLEGRVFYEQYF.

The chain uses TRBV20-1 and TRBJ2-7, with D perhaps assigned TRBD1 or TRBD2 (6 bases each). The V and J ends lost 6 bases and 3 bases respectively, with 15 bases between them. This CDR3 contains 13 residues. Germline V CDR1 and CDR2: DFQATT, SNEGSKA (reference sequence). The CDR3 DNA sequence: TGCAGTGCCCCGGGGGCAACGAGCTACGAGCAGTACTTC. As protein: CSAPGATSYEQYF.

This clonotype was detected many times. V is TRBV20-1 and J is TRBJ2-1; 11 nucleotides line up with TRBD1. The CDR3 contains 13 residues. The V and J ends lost 5 bases and 7 bases, in that order; junction bases with no gene match: 4. Germline V lookup: CDR1 DFQATT, CDR2 SNEGSKA (reference sequence). The CDR3 sequence: CSARTGGLNEQFF. Here the CDR3 DNA reads TGCAGTGCTCGGACAGGGGGCCTTAATGAGCAGTTCTTC.

This chain connects TRBV20-1 to TRBJ2-7; perhaps TRBD1 as D (6 bases). With 3 bases removed from V and 3 bases from J, the gap between germline ends came to 12 bases. The CDR3 extends over 13 amino acids. CDR1 is DFQATT, CDR2 SNEGSKA, per germline (reference sequence). The CDR3 coding sequence is TGCAGTGCTAGGAAAAACAGGGACTACGAGCAGTACTTC. Amino acid sequence: CSARKNRDYEQYF.

The sample holds many counts of this clonotype. The rearrangement links TRBV4-2 to TRBJ2-7; 9 nucleotides align to TRBD1. Per the germline V gene, CDR1 is LGHNA and CDR2 is YNFKEQ. CDR3 length: 15 amino acids. V gave up 2 bases and J gave up 4 bases; unmatched junction bases: 6. CDR3 amino acids: CASSQTGTGLYEQYF. In nucleotides, the CDR3 is TGTGCCAGCAGCCAAACCGGGACAGGGCTTTACGAGCAGTACTTC.

The DNA of the CDR3 is TGTGCCAGCAGTTCCGACAGGGGGACTGGGGCCAACGTCCTGACTTTC. Translation: CASSSDRGTGANVLTF. The chain employs TRBV28 and TRBJ2-6; TRBD1 matches at 9 bases. The germline CDR1 and CDR2 sequences are MDHEN and SYDVKM. The CDR3 covers 16 residues. V shed 4 bases, J shed 2 bases, and the junction held 3 bases outside the gene matches.

There are many counts of this clonotype. The CDR3 DNA reads as TGCAGTGCTAGAGTGGCCGCCACAGATACGCAGTATTTT. It codes for CSARVAATDTQYF. The chain links TRBV20-1 to TRBJ2-3; D is undetermined. The CDR3 is 13 residues long. The V gene lost 1 base and the J gene lost 2 bases, with 7 bases spanning the gap. Germline V gene data show CDR1 as DFQATT and CDR2 as SNEGSKA (reference sequence).